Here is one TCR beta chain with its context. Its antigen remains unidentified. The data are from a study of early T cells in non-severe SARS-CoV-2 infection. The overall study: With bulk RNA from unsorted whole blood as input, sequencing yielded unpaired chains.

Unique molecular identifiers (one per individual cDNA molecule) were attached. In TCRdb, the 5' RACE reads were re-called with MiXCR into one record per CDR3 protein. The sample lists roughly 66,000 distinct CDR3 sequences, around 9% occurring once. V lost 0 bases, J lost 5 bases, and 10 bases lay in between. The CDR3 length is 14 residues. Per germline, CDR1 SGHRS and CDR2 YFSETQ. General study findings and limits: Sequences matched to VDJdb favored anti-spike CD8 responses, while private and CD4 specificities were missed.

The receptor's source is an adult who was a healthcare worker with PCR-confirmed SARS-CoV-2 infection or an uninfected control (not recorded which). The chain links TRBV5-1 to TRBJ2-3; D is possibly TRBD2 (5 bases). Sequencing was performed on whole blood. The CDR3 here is CASSLAIGGDTQYF. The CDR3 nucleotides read TGCGCCAGCAGCTTGGCTATCGGAGGAGATACGCAGTATTTT.